One sample yielded the 20 T cell receptor beta chains listed below, sequenced in a study of T cell repertoires in cytomegalovirus infection. TCRdb re-derived calls from the reads in MiXCR, one entry per CDR3 protein. The table has 170,000 or so distinct CDR3 sequences, roughly an eighth seen once. The sequenced sample consisted of PBMCs. These receptor sequences come from a human donor in good health (CMV status not recorded). Some clones in this sample may be carry-over from other donors' samples.

This clonotype was recorded a few times. The rearrangement uses TRBV5-6 and TRBJ2-1; D uncertain. V was trimmed by 3 bases and J by 8 bases, leaving 12 bases between them. Germline CDR1 is SGHDT and CDR2 is YYEEEE. The CDR3 is made up of 13 amino acids. CDR3 region: CASSSAYPDEQFF. For the CDR3, the DNA is TGTGCCAGCAGCTCCGCGTACCCCGATGAGCAGTTCTTC.

This clonotype was recorded at least ten times. This chain joins TRBV7-2 and TRBJ2-7, with 10 bases fitting TRBD1. There are 13 residues in the CDR3. Unmatched junction bases numbered 4, after V lost 5 bases and J lost 6 bases. Germline V gives CDR1 SGHTA, CDR2 FQGNSA. Here the CDR3 reads CASSPRQGAEQYF. CDR3 DNA: TGTGCCAGCAGCCCGCGACAGGGGGCCGAGCAGTACTTC.

The chain joins TRBV7-2 to TRBJ2-7; 8 bases are a match to TRBD2. V lost 5 bases, J lost 2 bases, and 8 bases stayed unmatched. The CDR3 loop spans 15 amino acids. Germline V gene sequence: CDR1 SGHTA, CDR2 FQGNSA. The CDR3 DNA reads TGTGCCAGCAGCCCGCGGATAGCGGGAACCTACGAGCAGTACTTC. Amino acids: CASSPRIAGTYEQYF.

This clonotype was counted a few times. The V and J genes are TRBV7-8 and TRBJ2-1, with no clear D. Germline V gives CDR1 SGHVS, CDR2 FQNEAQ. The CDR3 runs 14 residues. Trimming took 5 bases from V and 0 from J, leaving 8 bases between them. This chain's CDR3 is CASSLGRSYNEQFF. The CDR3 nucleotides read TGTGCCAGCAGCCTGGGCCGCTCCTACAATGAGCAGTTCTTC.

This clonotype was observed many times. The chain combines TRBV12-3 or TRBV12-4 with TRBJ1-1, with D possibly being TRBD1 (5 bases). The CDR3 covers 12 residues. V lost 7 bases and J lost 11, with 17 bases in between. DNA of the CDR3: TGTGCCAGCACGGGGCAGCCCCCCGGGGCTTTCTTT. Amino acids: CASTGQPPGAFF.

Ten or more counts support this clonotype. This rearrangement joins TRBV19 to TRBJ1-1, with 7 bases aligning to TRBD1. Germline lookup yields CDR1 LNHDA and CDR2 SQIVND (reference sequence). J was trimmed by 4 bases and V by 7 bases; bases with no gene match: 12. The CDR3 is made up of 15 amino acids. This chain's CDR3 is CASTLNSAGGTEAFF. CDR3 DNA sequence: TGTGCCAGTACCCTAAACTCGGCAGGGGGCACTGAAGCTTTCTTT.

This clonotype was observed a handful of times. The chain carries TRBV6-5 and TRBJ2-3; tentative D call: TRBD1 (6 bases). Trimming took off 0 bases at V and 0 bases at J, with 10 bases between the two ends. The CDR3 has 16 amino acids. Germline-derived CDR1 and CDR2 are MNHEY and SVGAGI. CDR3 protein: CASSYSQGSSTDTQYF. For the CDR3, the DNA is TGTGCCAGCAGTTACTCCCAGGGGTCCAGCACAGATACGCAGTATTTT.

The V call is TRBV6-6, the J call TRBJ2-3; 7 bases fit TRBD1. The ends lost 5 bases at V and 0 bases at J; junction bases unmatched: 8. The CDR3 loop spans 16 amino acids. CDR1 and CDR2 from the germline V gene are MNHNY and SVGAGI (reference sequence). The CDR3 here is CASSQPRGLSTDTQYF. DNA for the CDR3: TGTGCCAGCAGTCAACCAAGGGGGCTTAGCACAGATACGCAGTATTTT.

Here the CDR3 reads CASSAILGTVNYGYTF. In DNA, the CDR3 is TGTGCCAGCAGCGCAATCCTCGGGACAGTGAATTATGGCTACACCTTC. The chain employs TRBV5-4 and TRBJ1-2, with 7 bases lining up with TRBD1. Germline V gene lookup returns CDR1 SGHNT and CDR2 YYREEE (reference sequence). The CDR3 contains 16 residues. After removal of 4 bases from V and 5 bases from J, the junction contained 14 bases not matched to a gene.

This clonotype was seen only a few times. The V gene is TRBV11-3, the J gene TRBJ2-1; D gene ambiguous. This CDR3 is built from 12 residues. Trimming removed 1 base at V and 9 bases at J, with 7 bases between. Per the germline V gene, CDR1 is SGHNT and CDR2 is YENEEA. The CDR3 protein is CASSLVPREQFF. The CDR3 region has the DNA TGTGCCAGCAGCTTAGTGCCTCGTGAGCAGTTCTTC.

This clonotype was detected a few times. J is TRBJ2-1 and V is TRBV10-3; tentative D call: TRBD1 (5 bases). In germline, CDR1 is ENHRY, CDR2 SYGVKD. Trimming removed 5 bases from V and 10 bases from J, with 9 bases in between. The CDR3 covers 11 residues. CDR3 bases: TGTGCCATCAGTTTCAGGGAAGAGCAGTTCTTC. Amino acids: CAISFREEQFF.

This clonotype showed up many times. This chain joins TRBV6-2 or TRBV6-3 and TRBJ2-1; D may be TRBD1 (5 bases). This CDR3 spans 15 amino acids. Between the trimmed V and J ends, which lost 5 bases and 6 bases, there was a span of 17 bases. Germline lookup yields CDR1 MNHEY and CDR2 SVGEGT. CDR3 residues: CASSTGDPGPNEQFF. The DNA for the CDR3 is TGTGCCAGCAGTACCGGAGATCCAGGGCCCAATGAGCAGTTCTTC.

This clonotype occurred many times. The chain couples TRBV7-9 to TRBJ1-2, with D possibly TRBD1 on 5 matching bases. The V end was cut by 1 base, the J end by 6 bases, with 12 bases between. Looked up from germline, CDR1 is SEHNR and CDR2 is FQNEAQ (reference sequence). The CDR3 runs to 14 residues. As DNA, the CDR3 is TGTGCCAGCAGCTTAGGAGGGGCGGTGAATGGCTACACCTTC. Translation gives CASSLGGAVNGYTF. The variable domain in full, with the rest retrieved from reference TRBV7-9 and TRBJ1-2, is DTGVSQNPRHKITKRGQNVTFRCDPISEHNRLYWYRQTLGQGPEFLTYFQNEAQLEKSRLLSDRFSAERPKGSFSTLEIQRTEQGDSAMYLCASSLGGAVNGYTFGSGTRLTVV.

The chain employs TRBV7-6 and TRBJ2-3, with 7 bases aligning to TRBD1. This CDR3 region has 14 residues. Germline V gene data show CDR1 as SGHVS and CDR2 as FNYEAQ. V gave up 5 bases and J gave up 2 bases; unmatched junction bases: 4. The CDR3 here is CASSVTGTTDTQYF. The CDR3 DNA reads TGTGCCAGCAGCGTGACAGGGACCACAGATACGCAGTATTTT.

At least ten counts were recorded for this clonotype. The chain is built from TRBV28 and TRBJ2-7, with D possibly matching TRBD2 (6 bases). With 3 bases removed from V and 7 bases from J, the gap between germline ends came to 16 bases. There are 14 residues in the CDR3. The germline gives CDR1 MDHEN, CDR2 SYDVKM. The CDR3 region has the DNA TGTGCCAGCAGTTTCCCAGCGGGTGCGAAAGAGCAGTACTTC. This encodes CASSFPAGAKEQYF. The full variable domain, rest sourced from reference TRBV28 and TRBJ2-7, is DVKVTQSSRYLVKRTGEKVFLECVQDMDHENMFWYRQDPGLGLRLIYFSYDVKMKEKGDIPEGYSVSREKKERFSLILESASTNQTSMYLCASSFPAGAKEQYFGPGTRLTVT.

This clonotype was detected ten times or more. The genes are TRBV11-2 and TRBJ2-1; TRBD2 aligns across 7 bases. V was pared by 6 bases and J by 2 bases, with 7 bases of the junction left unmatched. The V gene's germline CDR1 is SGHAT and CDR2 FQNNGV. The CDR3 spans 15 residues. The CDR3 is CASSPGAGAYNEQFF. In nucleotides, the CDR3 is TGTGCCAGCAGTCCAGGCGCGGGAGCCTACAATGAGCAGTTCTTC.

Many counts were recorded for this clonotype. DNA of the CDR3: TGTGCCAGCAGCTTCAACCCCGGCAGAAACATCTACAATGAGCAGTTCTTC. This codes for CASSFNPGRNIYNEQFF. This rearrangement joins TRBV7-8 to TRBJ2-1; D unclear. CDR1 and CDR2 from the germline V gene are SGHVS and FQNEAQ. This CDR3 has 17 residues. With 3 bases removed from V and 3 bases from J, the gap between germline ends came to 18 bases. Full variable domain (missing parts from reference TRBV7-8 and TRBJ2-1): GAGVSQSPRYKVAKRGQDVALRCDPISGHVSLFWYQQALGQGPEFLTYFQNEAQLDKSGLPSDRFFAERPEGSVSTLKIQRTQQEDSAVYLCASSFNPGRNIYNEQFFGPGTRLTVL.

This clonotype was recorded at least ten times. The chain joins TRBV6-2 or TRBV6-3 to TRBJ2-2; TRBD2 aligns across 13 bases. V gave up 0 bases and J gave up 5 bases; unmatched junction bases: 3. Germline CDR1 and CDR2: MNHEY and SVGEGT. This CDR3 is 17 amino acids long. For the CDR3, the DNA is TGTGCCAGCAGTTACTCGACTAGCGGGAGGATAACCGGGGAGCTGTTTTTT. This codes for CASSYSTSGRITGELFF.

V usage is TRBV30 and J usage is TRBJ1-1; no firm D call. V was clipped by 0 bases and J by 2 bases, with 7 bases between them. CDR1 GTSNPN and CDR2 SVGIG come from the germline V gene (reference sequence). The CDR3 is 13 amino acids. The CDR3 sequence is CAWSVRRNTEAFF. CDR3 coding DNA: TGTGCCTGGAGTGTACGACGAAACACTGAAGCTTTCTTT.

The V and J genes are TRBV4-1 and TRBJ1-2; D is uncertain. Germline V CDR1 and CDR2: MGHRA, YSYEKL. Trimming stripped 1 base from V and 0 bases from J, with 9 bases between. This CDR3 is 15 amino acids long. The CDR3 DNA reads as TGCGCCAGCAGCCAAGGACGGTCCGCTAACTATGGCTACACCTTC. Protein: CASSQGRSANYGYTF.